Listed here are 18 T cell receptor beta chains from one sample, sequenced in a study of T cell responses to AZD1222 COVID-19 vaccine. Clones were read by immunoSEQ multiplex PCR, and TCRdb kept only the in-frame ones, dropping some. The sample holds some 150,000 clones, around 95% seen once. Source: peripheral blood, taken on day 0 of AZD1222 vaccination. These receptors were obtained from an adult in good health.

This clone was observed a few times. This chain uses TRBV10-3 with TRBJ1-2; the match to TRBD1 covers 9 bases. The germline V gene encodes CDR1 ENHRY and CDR2 SYGVKD. This CDR3 spans 18 amino acids. Trimming removed 0 bases from V and 0 bases from J; junction bases left unmatched: 8. The CDR3 reads CAISESVGTGITNYGYTF. Here the CDR3 DNA reads TGTGCCATCAGTGAGTCTGTGGGGACAGGGATAACTAACTATGGCTACACCTTC.

This rearrangement joins TRBV6-2 or TRBV6-3 to TRBJ2-1; D call uncertain. This CDR3 has 11 residues. CDR1 and CDR2 from the germline V gene are MNHEY and SVGEGT. Trimming took off 3 bases at V and 10 bases at J, with 7 bases between the two ends. The CDR3, as DNA: TGTGCCAGCAGTTATGTGGGGGAGCAGTTCTTC. As protein: CASSYVGEQFF.

V is TRBV2 and J is TRBJ1-2; D call uncertain. The CDR3 loop spans 11 amino acids. V lost 4 bases and J 6 bases, leaving 6 bases between the germline ends. Germline CDR1 reads SNHLY; CDR2 reads FYNNEI. CDR3 coding DNA: TGTGCCAGCAGTGTGTGGGATGGCTACACCTTC. Translated, it gives CASSVWDGYTF.

This chain's CDR3 is CASSLGRASNYGYTF. CDR3 coding DNA: TGTGCCAGCAGCTTGGGCAGGGCGTCTAACTATGGCTACACCTTC. The chain has TRBV5-6 and TRBJ1-2; TRBD1 might be the D (5 bases). Germline V gene sequence: CDR1 SGHDT, CDR2 YYEEEE. The V gene lost 0 bases and the J gene lost 0 bases, with 9 bases spanning the gap. This CDR3 is 15 amino acids long.

This clone was recorded only once. J is TRBJ1-6 and V is TRBV4-1; 7 bases map to TRBD1. The ends lost 8 bases at V and 7 bases at J; junction bases unmatched: 8. The CDR3 is 14 residues long. CDR1 is MGHRA and CDR2 is YSYEKL in the germline V gene. This CDR3 reads CASHRQGSNSPLHF. The DNA for the CDR3 is TGCGCCAGCCACCGACAGGGCTCGAATTCACCCCTCCACTTT.

CDR3 sequence: CASSIAAGVPATQYF. The CDR3 DNA reads TGTGCCAGTAGTATAGCCGCAGGGGTTCCGGCGACCCAGTACTTC. This chain joins TRBV19 and TRBJ2-5; the D gene is possibly TRBD1 (6 bases). The germline CDR1 and CDR2 sequences are LNHDA and SQIVND (reference sequence). The CDR3 consists of 15 residues. V lost 1 base and J lost 7, with 16 bases in between. Together with reference TRBV19 and TRBJ2-5, the CDR3 gives the full variable domain: DGGITQSPKYLFRKEGQNVTLSCEQNLNHDAMYWYRQDPGQGLRLIYYSQIVNDFQKGDIAEGYSVSREKKESFPLTVTSAQKNPTAFYLCASSIAAGVPATQYFGPGTRLLVL.

The chain uses TRBV19 and TRBJ2-6; D is perhaps TRBD1 or TRBD2 (5 bases each). Germline values: CDR1 LNHDA, CDR2 SQIVND (reference sequence). The CDR3 has 18 residues. V shed 5 bases and J shed 0 bases, with 17 bases lying between them. The CDR3 coding sequence is TGTGCCAGTAGTTTTATTAAGGGACGGGGCTCTGGGGCCAACGTCCTGACTTTC. Translated: CASSFIKGRGSGANVLTF.

V usage is TRBV19 and J usage is TRBJ1-5; possible D gene TRBD1, 6 bases. The CDR3 sequence is 14 residues long. V was cut by 6 bases and J by 3 bases, with 12 bases left in between. Per germline, CDR1 LNHDA and CDR2 SQIVND (reference sequence). The CDR3 DNA reads TGTGCCAGTAGCCTACAGGGAGTCAATCAGCCCCAGCATTTT. This sequence encodes CASSLQGVNQPQHF.

The V gene is TRBV3-1 (or the pseudogene TRBV3-2), the J gene TRBJ1-1; the match to TRBD1 covers 8 bases. V trimming: 1 base; J trimming: 5 bases; junction bases outside the gene matches: 6. Per the germline V gene, CDR1 is LGHDT and CDR2 is YNNKEL (reference sequence). The CDR3 extends over 15 amino acids. The CDR3 sequence is CASSQAGQGGTEAFF. Written as DNA, the CDR3 is TGTGCCAGCAGCCAAGCCGGACAGGGAGGAACTGAAGCTTTCTTT.

This clone was counted a single time. This rearrangement joins TRBV4-2 to TRBJ2-1; D is tentatively TRBD1 or TRBD2 (5 bases each). V shed 1 base and J shed 0 bases, with 13 bases lying between them. The CDR3 runs 17 residues. Germline V lookup: CDR1 LGHNA, CDR2 YNFKEQ. This chain's CDR3 is CASSQVGTRSSYNEQFF. DNA for the CDR3: TGTGCCAGCAGCCAAGTCGGGACGCGGAGCTCCTACAATGAGCAGTTCTTC.

The V call is TRBV5-6, the J call TRBJ2-5, with 11 bases lining up with TRBD2. This CDR3 region has 16 residues. CDR1 and CDR2 (germline): SGHDT, YYEEEE. J gave up 5 bases and V 4 bases, and 10 bases lay outside the gene matches. CDR3 nucleotides: TGTGCCAGCAGCCACCTAGCGGGAGGACCCCGGGAGACCCAGTACTTC. It specifies CASSHLAGGPRETQYF.

This chain joins TRBV4-2 and TRBJ1-1, with D unclear. This CDR3 spans 18 amino acids. Trimming took 1 base from V and 1 from J, leaving 19 bases between them. The germline V gene has CDR1 LGHNA and CDR2 YNFKEQ. CDR3 nucleotides: TGTGCCAGCAGCCAAGGGGAGGACCTCGGGTCGTCGAACACTGAAGCTTTCTTT. Translation: CASSQGEDLGSSNTEAFF.

J is TRBJ2-1 and V is TRBV18; the D is unclear. The CDR3 totals 13 residues. V lost 3 bases, J lost 6 bases, and 9 bases lay in between. Germline values: CDR1 KGHSH, CDR2 LQKENI. CDR3 sequence: CASSPVKGNEQFF. CDR3 nucleotide sequence: TGTGCCAGCTCACCTGTCAAGGGCAATGAGCAGTTCTTC.

The chain uses TRBV4-1 and TRBJ1-1, with a weak D call TRBD1 (5 bases). The length of the CDR3 is 15 residues. Looked up from germline, CDR1 is MGHRA and CDR2 is YSYEKL. The germline V and J ends were trimmed by 2 bases and 6 bases, with 16 bases remaining between them. The CDR3 protein is CASSQRTGPGAEAFF. In DNA, the CDR3 is TGCGCCAGCAGCCAAAGAACAGGCCCGGGGGCTGAAGCTTTCTTT.

This chain links TRBV6-1 with TRBJ2-7; D is unclear. Germline V lookup: CDR1 MNHNS, CDR2 SASEGT. This CDR3 is 13 amino acids long. V was shortened by 3 bases and J by 1 base, with 7 bases between the two germline ends. This CDR3 reads CASSEWRSYEQYV. The CDR3 DNA sequence: TGTGCCAGCAGTGAGTGGCGGTCCTACGAGCAGTACGTC.

CDR3 amino acids: CASSLGPPGLNEKLFF. The DNA for the CDR3 is TGCGCCAGCAGCTTGGGTCCCCCGGGACTCAATGAAAAACTGTTTTTT. The chain employs TRBV5-1 and TRBJ1-4, with D tentatively TRBD1 (5 bases). The CDR3 contains 16 residues. V lost 0 bases to trimming and J lost 5 bases, with 14 bases between them. Germline loops: CDR1 SGHRS, CDR2 YFSETQ.

V gene TRBV6-5 combines with J gene TRBJ2-3; unclear D gene. CDR3 length equals 11 residues. The V and J ends lost 9 bases and 3 bases respectively, with 7 bases between them. Germline V gene lookup returns CDR1 MNHEY and CDR2 SVGAGI. The CDR3: CASVLTDTQYF. The CDR3 DNA reads as TGTGCCAGTGTCTTGACAGATACGCAGTATTTT.

The rearrangement links TRBV6-5 to TRBJ2-5, with a tentative D call TRBD2 (5 bases). The CDR3 length is 12 residues. The germline gives CDR1 MNHEY, CDR2 SVGAGI. V dropped 2 bases and J dropped 5 bases, with 6 bases sitting between them. CDR3 in amino acids: CASSYREETQYF. CDR3 DNA: TGTGCCAGCAGTTACAGGGAGGAGACCCAGTACTTC.